The sample holds a few counts of the clone carrying this T cell receptor beta chain. Its target is not known. V dropped 6 bases and J dropped 4; count of bases not matched to a gene: 6. Germline V gene sequence: CDR1 GTSNPN, CDR2 SVGIG (reference sequence). The CDR3 loop spans 13 amino acids. This record comes from a study of beta chain features in type 1 diabetes. The authors reverse transcribed all of the isolated RNA, so sequencing captured expressed TCRB transcripts. Some clones are missing from TCRdb's copy, which holds only in-frame ones; the method was immunoSEQ multiplex PCR. The table shows 160,000 or so clones, with 6.5% to 10% occurring only once. Study-wide points: Insertions were fewer and deletions more numerous at VDJ junctions in type 1 diabetes patients. Type 1 diabetes patients had TCRB CDR3s that were shorter (moderately but significantly so) in all four CD4+ subsets. Among patients, naive, central memory and Treg TCRB repertoires appeared more similar than among healthy donors.

The source material was central memory CD4+ T cells from blood. The J gene is TRBJ1-5, the V gene TRBV30, with 7 bases identical to TRBD1. The receptor was derived from a young woman with type 1 diabetes. CDR3 protein: CACEGAGNQPQHF. CDR3 DNA: TGTGCCTGTGAGGGGGCAGGAAATCAGCCCCAGCATTTT. The full variable domain, with the rest looked up from reference TRBV30 and TRBJ1-5, is SQTIHQWPATLVQPVGSPLSLECTVEGTSNPNLYWYRQAAGRGLQLLFYSVGIGQISSEVPQNLSASRPQDRQFILSSKKLLLSDSGFYLCACEGAGNQPQHFGDGTRLSIL.